This is a list of T cell receptor beta chains from one sample in a study of radiotherapy plus CTLA-4 blockade in lung cancer. Repertoires were generated with immunoSEQ multiplex PCR, while TCRdb's copy carries only in-frame clones and drops some. The sample shows under 25,000 clones, approximately 73% of them seen only once. The input for sequencing was peripheral blood, taken from a patient treated with radiotherapy plus ipilimumab. All receptors come from a human donor with non-small cell lung cancer who had stable disease on radiotherapy plus ipilimumab. CDR3s include the opening cysteine and the closing phenylalanine or tryptophan. D genes are given only for firm matches. Clone size is shown for a subset of rows, as once, few, many or a class of expanded clone.

j_call: TRBJ1-1
v_call: TRBV21-1
clone_size: few
d_call: .
cdr3_nt: TGTGCCAGCAGCTTTTTTTTAGCTACACAAATTCGCACTGAAGCTTTCTTT
cdr3_aa: CASSFFLATQIRTEAFF

j_call: TRBJ1-2
v_call: TRBV28
clone_size: .
d_call: .
cdr3_nt: TGTGCCAGCAGTTTACGGACAGTGGACTCCTATGGCTACACCTTC
cdr3_aa: CASSLRTVDSYGYTF

j_call: TRBJ2-1
v_call: TRBV18
clone_size: .
d_call: TRBD2
cdr3_nt: TGTGCCAGCTCAGTACTAGCGGGAGGGGACAATGAGCAGTTCTTC
cdr3_aa: CASSVLAGGDNEQFF

j_call: TRBJ2-7
v_call: TRBV6-4
clone_size: .
d_call: .
cdr3_nt: TGTGCCAGCAGTGACCTTAGGGCGGAGCAGCAGTACTTC
cdr3_aa: CASSDLRAEQQYF

j_call: TRBJ2-7
v_call: TRBV21-1
clone_size: .
d_call: .
cdr3_nt: TGTGCCAGCAGCAAAGGGGGTAGCGGTTTTACCTACGAGCAGTACTTC
cdr3_aa: CASSKGGSGFTYEQYF

j_call: TRBJ1-5
v_call: TRBV28
clone_size: .
d_call: TRBD1
cdr3_nt: TGTGCCAGCAGTTTAGGGCAGGGGGAGAATCAGCCCCAGCATTTT
cdr3_aa: CASSLGQGENQPQHF

j_call: TRBJ2-7
v_call: TRBV5-1
clone_size: .
d_call: .
cdr3_nt: TGCGCCAGCAGCTTGGGTGGCGGCCTAGTCCCCTACGAGCAGTACTTC
cdr3_aa: CASSLGGGLVPYEQYF

j_call: TRBJ2-3
v_call: TRBV6-6
clone_size: .
d_call: .
cdr3_nt: TGTGCCAGCAGCTCGCTCTCCGGCACAGATACGCAGTATTTT
cdr3_aa: CASSSLSGTDTQYF

j_call: TRBJ2-3
v_call: TRBV15
clone_size: .
d_call: .
cdr3_nt: TGTGCCACCAGCATCGAAAGAACCACAGATACGCAGTATTTT
cdr3_aa: CATSIERTTDTQYF

j_call: TRBJ1-5
v_call: TRBV5-6
clone_size: medium-sized
d_call: TRBD1
cdr3_nt: TGTGCCAGCAGCCAACCCGTAACCAGGGGGAACTATAGCAATCAGCCCCAGCATTTT
cdr3_aa: CASSQPVTRGNYSNQPQHF

j_call: TRBJ2-5
v_call: TRBV5-1
clone_size: .
d_call: .
cdr3_nt: TGCGCCAGCAGCTCCTCGATCGGCGGGGAGACCCAGTACTTC
cdr3_aa: CASSSSIGGETQYF

j_call: TRBJ1-5
v_call: TRBV19
clone_size: medium-sized
d_call: .
cdr3_nt: TGTGCCAGTACCCAGACACCCCCGGAGCCCCAGCATTTT
cdr3_aa: CASTQTPPEPQHF

j_call: TRBJ2-7
v_call: TRBV14
clone_size: .
d_call: .
cdr3_nt: TGTGCCAGCAGCCAACACTCACGCTACGAGCAGTACTTC
cdr3_aa: CASSQHSRYEQYF

j_call: TRBJ2-7
v_call: TRBV2
clone_size: .
d_call: .
cdr3_nt: TGTGCCAGCAGACCGGTACTGTCGTGGGAGCAGTACTTC
cdr3_aa: CASRPVLSWEQYF

j_call: TRBJ2-7
v_call: TRBV9
clone_size: few
d_call: TRBD1
cdr3_nt: TGTGCCAGCAGCGTCACAGGGGGCATCTACGAGCAGTACTTC
cdr3_aa: CASSVTGGIYEQYF

j_call: TRBJ2-1
v_call: TRBV7-2
clone_size: .
d_call: .
cdr3_nt: TGTGCCAGCAGCATCGACGGTTTAAACTACAATGAGCAGTTCTTC
cdr3_aa: CASSIDGLNYNEQFF

j_call: TRBJ1-3
v_call: TRBV7-8
clone_size: .
d_call: TRBD1
cdr3_nt: TGTGCCAGCAGCTGGACAGGGAATGGAAACACCATATATTTT
cdr3_aa: CASSWTGNGNTIYF

j_call: TRBJ1-2
v_call: TRBV15
clone_size: .
d_call: .
cdr3_nt: TGTGCCACCAGCAGAGGTGGCATGCTGGGTGGCTACACCTTC
cdr3_aa: CATSRGGMLGGYTF

j_call: TRBJ2-7
v_call: TRBV5-1
clone_size: .
d_call: .
cdr3_nt: TGCGCCAGCAGCTTGGGGGCGGGGAGCTCCTACGAGCAGTACTTC
cdr3_aa: CASSLGAGSSYEQYF

j_call: TRBJ2-5
v_call: TRBV18
clone_size: few
d_call: TRBD2
cdr3_nt: TGTGCCAGCTCACCAGGACTAGGGGAGACCCAGTACTTC
cdr3_aa: CASSPGLGETQYF

j_call: TRBJ1-2
v_call: TRBV7-2
clone_size: .
d_call: .
cdr3_nt: TGTGCCAGCAGGCCCAAACAGGGAAATACTAACTATGGCTACACCTTC
cdr3_aa: CASRPKQGNTNYGYTF

j_call: TRBJ1-2
v_call: TRBV6-5
clone_size: .
d_call: TRBD1
cdr3_nt: TGTGCCAGCCGAGGACAGGGCGAAGGCTATGGCTACACCTTC
cdr3_aa: CASRGQGEGYGYTF

j_call: TRBJ1-1
v_call: TRBV9
clone_size: .
d_call: TRBD1
cdr3_nt: TGTGCCAGCAGCGTCTCGACAGGGGGCACTGAAGCTTTCTTT
cdr3_aa: CASSVSTGGTEAFF

j_call: TRBJ1-4
v_call: TRBV19
clone_size: .
d_call: .
cdr3_nt: TGTGCCAGTAGTATAGGGGGCGGATCGGCAACTAATGAAAAACTGTTTTTT
cdr3_aa: CASSIGGGSATNEKLFF

j_call: TRBJ2-7
v_call: TRBV5-4
clone_size: .
d_call: TRBD1
cdr3_nt: TGTGCCAGCAGCTTGGTCGGACAGGCCTACGAGCAGTACTTC
cdr3_aa: CASSLVGQAYEQYF

j_call: TRBJ1-4
v_call: TRBV29-1
clone_size: .
d_call: .
cdr3_nt: TGCAGCGTTGGTACTTTTGAAAAACTGTTTTTT
cdr3_aa: CSVGTFEKLFF

j_call: TRBJ2-1
v_call: TRBV7-8
clone_size: .
d_call: .
cdr3_nt: TGTGCCAGCAGCCCCACCACAGGGACTTACAATGAGCAGTTCTTC
cdr3_aa: CASSPTTGTYNEQFF

j_call: TRBJ1-2
v_call: TRBV5-6
clone_size: .
d_call: .
cdr3_nt: TGTGCCAGCAGCTTGGACAGGGACGAGGACTATGGCTACACCTTC
cdr3_aa: CASSLDRDEDYGYTF

j_call: TRBJ1-3
v_call: TRBV25-1
clone_size: .
d_call: .
cdr3_nt: TGTGCCAGCCGACAGACCTCTGGAAACACCATATATTTT
cdr3_aa: CASRQTSGNTIYF

j_call: TRBJ1-1
v_call: TRBV19
clone_size: .
d_call: .
cdr3_nt: TGTGCCAGTAGTCCGGCAGGGGTGTACACTGAAGCTTTCTTT
cdr3_aa: CASSPAGVYTEAFF

j_call: TRBJ2-2
v_call: TRBV11-3
clone_size: .
d_call: TRBD1
cdr3_nt: TGTGCCAGCAGCCCGGGACAGGGTAACACCGGGGAGCTGTTTTTT
cdr3_aa: CASSPGQGNTGELFF

j_call: TRBJ2-3
v_call: TRBV6-1
clone_size: .
d_call: TRBD1
cdr3_nt: TGTGCCAGCAGTACTGACAGGGGGCGGACAGATACGCAGTATTTT
cdr3_aa: CASSTDRGRTDTQYF

j_call: TRBJ1-2
v_call: TRBV6-6
clone_size: .
d_call: .
cdr3_nt: TGTGCCAGACTCCCTAGCGGGGAGTCCAACTATGGCTACACCTTC
cdr3_aa: CARLPSGESNYGYTF

j_call: TRBJ2-1
v_call: TRBV7-8
clone_size: .
d_call: .
cdr3_nt: TGTGCCAGCAGCCCTCGCGGGCTGGTATCCCCGTTCTTC
cdr3_aa: CASSPRGLVSPFF

j_call: TRBJ2-7
v_call: TRBV6-5
clone_size: .
d_call: .
cdr3_nt: TGTGCCAGCAGAGCCTCGCCGGGACCGGGAACCGAGCAGTACTTC
cdr3_aa: CASRASPGPGTEQYF

j_call: TRBJ2-2
v_call: TRBV18
clone_size: .
d_call: .
cdr3_nt: TGTGCCAGCTCACCACAAAGGAACACGAACACCGGGGAGCTGTTTTTT
cdr3_aa: CASSPQRNTNTGELFF

j_call: TRBJ2-5
v_call: TRBV6-5
clone_size: .
d_call: TRBD1
cdr3_nt: TGTGCCAGCAGTTCCGGGACAGGGCATTCAGAGACCCAGTACTTC
cdr3_aa: CASSSGTGHSETQYF

j_call: TRBJ2-1
v_call: TRBV19
clone_size: .
d_call: .
cdr3_nt: TGTGCCAGTAGGGACAGAGGATGCAATGAGCAGTTCTTC
cdr3_aa: CASRDRGCNEQFF